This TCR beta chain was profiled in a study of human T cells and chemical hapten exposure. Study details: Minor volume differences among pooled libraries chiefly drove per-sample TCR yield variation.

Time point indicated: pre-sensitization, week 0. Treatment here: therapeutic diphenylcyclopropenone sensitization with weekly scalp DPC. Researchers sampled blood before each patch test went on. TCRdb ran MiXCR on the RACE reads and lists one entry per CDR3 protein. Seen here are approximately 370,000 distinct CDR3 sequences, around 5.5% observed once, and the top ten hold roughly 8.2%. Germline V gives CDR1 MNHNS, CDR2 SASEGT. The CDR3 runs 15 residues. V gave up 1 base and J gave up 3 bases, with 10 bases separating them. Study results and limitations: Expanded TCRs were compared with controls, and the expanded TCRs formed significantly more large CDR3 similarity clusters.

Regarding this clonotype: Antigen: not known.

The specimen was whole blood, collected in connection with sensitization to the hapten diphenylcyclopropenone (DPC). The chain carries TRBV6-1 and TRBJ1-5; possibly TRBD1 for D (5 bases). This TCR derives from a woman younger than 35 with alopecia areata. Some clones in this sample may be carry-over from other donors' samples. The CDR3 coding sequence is TGTGCCAGCAGTGAAGTTAGACAGTCCAATCAGCCCCAGCATTTT. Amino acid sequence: CASSEVRQSNQPQHF.